The 14 T cell receptor beta chains below come from one sample, sequenced in a study of PD-L1 blockade in urothelial cancer. This sample's time point: peripheral blood 6 weeks after treatment start. Here immunoSEQ multiplex PCR was the method, and the copy in TCRdb shows in-frame clones only, minus some. This sample has about 130,000 clones; roughly 86% occur once, and the top ten carry 2.4%. Material: PBMCs, obtained around atezolizumab (anti-PD-L1) treatment. The source of these receptors is a man aged 50-59 years with urothelial cancer.

This chain joins TRBV25-1 and TRBJ2-7; tentative D call: TRBD2 (7 bases). This CDR3 contains 16 residues. Between the trimmed V and J ends, which lost 9 bases and 2 bases, there was a span of 23 bases. Germline V CDR1 and CDR2: MGHDK, SYGVNS. The CDR3 is CASTGPSGVPPYEQYF. In DNA, the CDR3 is TGTGCCAGTACAGGGCCTAGCGGAGTACCCCCCTACGAGCAGTACTTC.

In regard to this clone: No DNA is shown, since the ends of the CDR3 on it are uncertain; the CDR3 is the one TCRdb lists. The chain recombines TRBV18 with TRBJ2-1; the D segment call TRBD1 is taken from the table without a DNA check. Germline CDR1 and CDR2: KGHSH and LQKENI. The CDR3 spans 16 amino acids, including both terminal residues. This chain's CDR3 is CASSPGVGQGARWLFF.

The chain combines TRBV30 with TRBJ2-5, with D possibly being TRBD2 (5 bases). This CDR3 comprises 13 residues. Germline V gives CDR1 GTSNPN, CDR2 SVGIG (reference sequence). V dropped 4 bases and J dropped 6 bases, with 15 bases sitting between them. Here the CDR3 DNA reads TGTGCCTGGATACCCCGGGGAAGTAAGACCCAGTACTTC. It yields the protein CAWIPRGSKTQYF.

The J gene is TRBJ2-3, the V gene TRBV5-1; TRBD2 aligns across 11 bases. Germline loops: CDR1 SGHRS, CDR2 YFSETQ. V shed 4 bases, J shed 6 bases, and the junction held 16 bases outside the gene matches. This CDR3 contains 18 residues. CDR3 protein: CASSTGGLAGGGVDTQYF. As DNA, the CDR3 is TGCGCCAGCAGCACCGGGGGGCTAGCGGGAGGAGGTGTTGATACGCAGTATTTT.

The chain joins TRBV9 to TRBJ1-2; D gene uncertain. The CDR3 is made up of 12 amino acids. Germline V gives CDR1 SGDLS, CDR2 YYNGEE. V was trimmed by 3 bases and J by 5 bases, leaving 8 bases between them. CDR3 nucleotide sequence: TGTGCCAGCAGCGGCAGATCGTATGGCTACACCTTC. As protein: CASSGRSYGYTF.

The V call is TRBV27, the J call TRBJ2-7, with 8 bases that match TRBD2. The CDR3 runs to 14 residues. The V segment lost 5 bases and the J segment 3 bases; nucleotides outside the gene matches: 6. CDR1 and CDR2 (germline): MNHEY, SMNVEV (reference sequence). As DNA, the CDR3 is TGTGCCAGCAGTACAGCGGGAGTGGGCTACGAGCAGTACTTC. Its protein product is CASSTAGVGYEQYF.

The V and J genes are TRBV4-2 and TRBJ2-7; D perhaps matches TRBD1 (6 bases). Germline V gives CDR1 LGHNA, CDR2 YNFKEQ. The CDR3 is made up of 14 amino acids. V was clipped by 4 bases and J by 2 bases, with 12 bases between them. The CDR3 is CASSPTQGPYEQYF. The CDR3 DNA sequence: TGTGCCAGCAGCCCGACCCAGGGGCCCTACGAGCAGTACTTC.

The chain recombines TRBV19 with TRBJ1-2; D may be TRBD1 (6 bases). The germline V gene has CDR1 LNHDA and CDR2 SQIVND (reference sequence). V was trimmed by 5 bases and J by 8 bases, leaving 12 bases between them. This CDR3 spans 12 amino acids. This chain's CDR3 is CASSLTGIGYTF. CDR3 DNA sequence: TGTGCCAGTAGTCTTACAGGGATCGGCTACACCTTC.

The rearrangement joins TRBV6-5 to TRBJ1-4; D is ambiguous. Germline loops: CDR1 MNHEY, CDR2 SVGAGI. V shed 0 bases and J shed 0 bases, with 5 bases lying between them. The CDR3 extends over 15 amino acids. This chain's CDR3 is CASSYSETTNEKLFF. In DNA form, the CDR3 reads TGTGCCAGCAGTTACTCAGAGACAACTAATGAAAAACTGTTTTTT.

This chain uses TRBV5-6 with TRBJ2-5, with 9 nucleotides matching TRBD2. J was trimmed by 2 bases and V by 0 bases; bases with no gene match: 2. This CDR3 has 15 amino acids. Germline lookup yields CDR1 SGHDT and CDR2 YYEEEE. This chain's CDR3 is CASSLGLAGQETQYF. CDR3 in DNA: TGTGCCAGCAGCTTGGGGCTAGCGGGGCAAGAGACCCAGTACTTC.

V usage is TRBV19 and J usage is TRBJ2-5, with 12 positions matching TRBD2. With 6 bases clipped from V and 5 bases from J, the junction kept 7 bases outside the gene matches. CDR1 and CDR2 (germline): LNHDA, SQIVND (reference sequence). This CDR3 spans 15 amino acids. CDR3 bases: TGTGCCAGTAGGAAGACTAGCGGGAGCGGGGAGACCCAGTACTTC. Its protein is CASRKTSGSGETQYF. Variable domain in full (rest from reference TRBV19 and TRBJ2-5): DGGITQSPKYLFRKEGQNVTLSCEQNLNHDAMYWYRQDPGQGLRLIYYSQIVNDFQKGDIAEGYSVSREKKESFPLTVTSAQKNPTAFYLCASRKTSGSGETQYFGPGTRLLVL.

Worth noting for this clone: A junction boundary mismatches the germline segment, possibly from a read error. The chain recombines TRBV7-7 with TRBJ2-1; D possibly corresponds to TRBD1 (6 bases). Germline loops: CDR1 SSHAT, CDR2 FNYEAQ (reference sequence). The CDR3 covers 13 residues. DNA for the CDR3: TGTGCTAGCAGCCGACAGGAGAACAATGAGCAGTTCTTC. It yields the protein CASSRQENNEQFF. Together with reference TRBV7-7 and TRBJ2-1, the CDR3 gives the full variable domain: GAGVSQSPRYKVTKRGQDVTLRCDPISSHATLYWYQQALGQGPEFLTYFNYEAQPDKSGLPSDRFSAERPEGSISTLTIQRTEQRDSAMYRCASSRQENNEQFFGPGTRLTVL.

The J gene is TRBJ2-5, the V gene TRBV10-1; D is unresolved. The germline gives CDR1 WNHNN, CDR2 SYGVQD (reference sequence). V dropped 5 bases and J dropped 5 bases, with 18 bases sitting between them. The CDR3 consists of 15 residues. CDR3 sequence (DNA): TGCGCCAGCAGTAGCTCATCGGGTACCCAGGAGACCCAGTACTTC. Translation gives CASSSSSGTQETQYF.

The chain couples TRBV6-6 to TRBJ2-7; D may be TRBD2 (6 bases). In germline, CDR1 is MNHNY, CDR2 SVGAGI (reference sequence). V was clipped by 5 bases and J by 2 bases, with 13 bases between them. This CDR3 is built from 14 residues. This CDR3 reads CASSTFAGPYEQYF. The CDR3 DNA is TGTGCCAGCAGTACATTCGCGGGGCCCTACGAGCAGTACTTC.